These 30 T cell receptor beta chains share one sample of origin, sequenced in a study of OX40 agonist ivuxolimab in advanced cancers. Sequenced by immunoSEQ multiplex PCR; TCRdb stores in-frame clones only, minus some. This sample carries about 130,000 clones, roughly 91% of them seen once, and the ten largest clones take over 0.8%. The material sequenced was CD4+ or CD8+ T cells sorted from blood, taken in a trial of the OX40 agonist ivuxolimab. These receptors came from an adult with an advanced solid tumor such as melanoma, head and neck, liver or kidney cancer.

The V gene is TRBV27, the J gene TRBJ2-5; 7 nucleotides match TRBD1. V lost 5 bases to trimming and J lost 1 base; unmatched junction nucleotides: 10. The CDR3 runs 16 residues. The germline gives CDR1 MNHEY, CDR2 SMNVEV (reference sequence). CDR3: CASSPADRVLQETQYF. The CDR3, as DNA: TGTGCCAGCAGTCCCGCTGACAGGGTACTCCAAGAGACCCAGTACTTC.

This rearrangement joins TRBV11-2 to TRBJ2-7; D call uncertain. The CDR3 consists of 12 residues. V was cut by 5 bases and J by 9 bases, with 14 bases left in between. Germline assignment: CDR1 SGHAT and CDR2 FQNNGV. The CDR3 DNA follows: TGTGCCAGCAGCCCAGACGGGCTTAGGCAGTACTTC. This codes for CASSPDGLRQYF. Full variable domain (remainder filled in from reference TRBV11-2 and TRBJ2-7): EAGVAQSPRYKIIEKRQSVAFWCNPISGHATLYWYQQILGQGPKLLIQFQNNGVVDDSQLPKDRFSAERLKGVDSTLKIQPAKLEDSAVYLCASSPDGLRQYFGPGTRLTVT.

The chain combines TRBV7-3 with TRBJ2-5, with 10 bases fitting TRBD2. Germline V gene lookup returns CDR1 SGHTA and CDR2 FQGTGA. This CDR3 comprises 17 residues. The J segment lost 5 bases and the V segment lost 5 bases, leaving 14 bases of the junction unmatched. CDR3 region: CASSQAGLAGEGETQYF. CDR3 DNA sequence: TGTGCCAGCAGCCAAGCAGGGCTAGCGGGAGAGGGGGAGACCCAGTACTTC.

The DNA of the CDR3 is TGCGCCAGCAGCGTACTCCGGGACCCCTCCTACAATGAGCAGTTCTTC. This sequence encodes CASSVLRDPSYNEQFF. The genes are TRBV4-1 and TRBJ2-1; TRBD1 or TRBD2 may be the D gene (5 bases each). Germline CDR1 reads MGHRA; CDR2 reads YSYEKL. V lost 5 bases to trimming and J lost 0 bases, with 14 bases between them. The CDR3 is 16 residues long.

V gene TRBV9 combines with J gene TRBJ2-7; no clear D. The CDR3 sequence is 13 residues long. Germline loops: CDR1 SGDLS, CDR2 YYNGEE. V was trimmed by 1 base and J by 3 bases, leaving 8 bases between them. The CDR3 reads CASSVRANYEQYF. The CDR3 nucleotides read TGTGCCAGCAGCGTACGGGCGAACTACGAGCAGTACTTC.

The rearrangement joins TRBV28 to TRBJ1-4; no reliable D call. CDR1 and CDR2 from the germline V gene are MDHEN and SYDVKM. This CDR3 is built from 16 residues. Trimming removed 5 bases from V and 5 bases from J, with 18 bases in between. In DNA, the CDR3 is TGTGCCAGCAGTCCCTACCCCGGGGTGACGAATGAAAAACTGTTTTTT. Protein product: CASSPYPGVTNEKLFF.

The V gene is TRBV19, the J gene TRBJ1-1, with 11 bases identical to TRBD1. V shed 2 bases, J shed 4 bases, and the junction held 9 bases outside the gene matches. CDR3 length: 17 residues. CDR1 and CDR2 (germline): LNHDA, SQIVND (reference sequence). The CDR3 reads CASSISLGQGASTEAFF. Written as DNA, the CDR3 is TGTGCCAGTAGTATATCGCTCGGACAGGGGGCGTCCACTGAAGCTTTCTTT.

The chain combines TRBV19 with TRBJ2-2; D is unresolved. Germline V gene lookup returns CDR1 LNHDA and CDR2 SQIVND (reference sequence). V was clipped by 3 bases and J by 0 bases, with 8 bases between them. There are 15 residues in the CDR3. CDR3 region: CASSISAANTGELFF. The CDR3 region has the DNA TGTGCCAGTAGTATCTCTGCCGCGAACACCGGGGAGCTGTTTTTT.

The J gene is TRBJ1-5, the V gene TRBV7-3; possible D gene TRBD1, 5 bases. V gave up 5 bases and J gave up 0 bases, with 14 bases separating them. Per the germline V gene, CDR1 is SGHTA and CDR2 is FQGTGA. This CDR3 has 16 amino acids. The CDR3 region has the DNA TGTGCCAGCAGCCCAACGCGGGGGGATAGCAATCAGCCCCAGCATTTT. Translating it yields CASSPTRGDSNQPQHF.

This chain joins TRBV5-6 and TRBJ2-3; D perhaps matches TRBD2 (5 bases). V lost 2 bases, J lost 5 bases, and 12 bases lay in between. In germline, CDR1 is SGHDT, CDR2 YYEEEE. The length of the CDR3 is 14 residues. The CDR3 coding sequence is TGTGCCAGCAGCTTAGCGCAGGCGGGAGATACGCAGTATTTT. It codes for CASSLAQAGDTQYF.

The CDR3 spells CASGPGGSNYEQYF. The CDR3 coding sequence is TGTGCCAGCGGTCCGGGGGGCAGTAACTACGAGCAGTACTTC. The V gene is TRBV19, the J gene TRBJ2-7, with D possibly TRBD2 on 7 matching bases. Per germline, CDR1 LNHDA and CDR2 SQIVND (reference sequence). Trimming pared 9 bases from V and 3 bases from J, leaving 18 bases between. CDR3 length equals 14 residues.

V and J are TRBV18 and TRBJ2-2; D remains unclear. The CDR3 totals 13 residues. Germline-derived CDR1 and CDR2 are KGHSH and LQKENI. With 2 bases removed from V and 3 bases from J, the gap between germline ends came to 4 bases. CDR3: CASSPRDTGELFF. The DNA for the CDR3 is TGTGCCAGCTCACCAAGGGACACCGGGGAGCTGTTTTTT.

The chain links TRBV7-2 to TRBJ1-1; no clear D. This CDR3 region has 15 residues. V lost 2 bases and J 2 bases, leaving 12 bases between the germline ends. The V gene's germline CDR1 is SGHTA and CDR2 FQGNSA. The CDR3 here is CASSLLGVLNTEAFF. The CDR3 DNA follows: TGTGCCAGCAGCTTACTCGGGGTTCTCAACACTGAAGCTTTCTTT.

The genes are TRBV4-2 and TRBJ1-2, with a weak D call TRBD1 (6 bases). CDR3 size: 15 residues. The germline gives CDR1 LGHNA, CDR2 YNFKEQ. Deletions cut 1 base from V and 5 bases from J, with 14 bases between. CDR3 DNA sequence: TGTGCCAGCAGCCAAGGGGGGGGGCCTTTATATGGCTACACCTTC. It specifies CASSQGGGPLYGYTF.

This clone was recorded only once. The CDR3 sequence is CASSLFQGKNTEAFF. The CDR3 DNA reads as TGTGCCAGCAGTTTATTCCAGGGTAAAAACACTGAAGCTTTCTTT. The V and J genes are TRBV28 and TRBJ1-1, with D tentatively TRBD1 (5 bases). The CDR3 has 15 residues. CDR1 MDHEN and CDR2 SYDVKM come from the germline V gene. Trimming stripped 1 base from V and 2 bases from J, with 11 bases between.

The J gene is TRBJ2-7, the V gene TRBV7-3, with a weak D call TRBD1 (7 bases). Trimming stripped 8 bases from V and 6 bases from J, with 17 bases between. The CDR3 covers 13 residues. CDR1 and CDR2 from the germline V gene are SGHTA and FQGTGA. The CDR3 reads CASSGGSASEQYF. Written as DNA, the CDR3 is TGTGCCAGCTCAGGGGGGAGTGCCTCCGAGCAGTACTTC.

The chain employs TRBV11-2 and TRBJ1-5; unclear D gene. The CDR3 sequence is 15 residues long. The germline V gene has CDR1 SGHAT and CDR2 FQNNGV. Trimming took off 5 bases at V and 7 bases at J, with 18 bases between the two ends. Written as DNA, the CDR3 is TGTGCCAGCAGCGAAGAGGTCGGGAGGACCCAGCCCCAGCATTTT. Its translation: CASSEEVGRTQPQHF. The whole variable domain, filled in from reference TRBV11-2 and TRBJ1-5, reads EAGVAQSPRYKIIEKRQSVAFWCNPISGHATLYWYQQILGQGPKLLIQFQNNGVVDDSQLPKDRFSAERLKGVDSTLKIQPAKLEDSAVYLCASSEEVGRTQPQHFGDGTRLSIL.

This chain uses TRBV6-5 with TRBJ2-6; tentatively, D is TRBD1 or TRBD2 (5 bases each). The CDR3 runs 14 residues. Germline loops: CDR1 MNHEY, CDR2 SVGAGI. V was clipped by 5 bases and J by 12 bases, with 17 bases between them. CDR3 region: CASSLSRDRSVLTF. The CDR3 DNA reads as TGTGCCAGCAGTCTCTCCCGGGACCGAAGCGTCCTGACTTTC.

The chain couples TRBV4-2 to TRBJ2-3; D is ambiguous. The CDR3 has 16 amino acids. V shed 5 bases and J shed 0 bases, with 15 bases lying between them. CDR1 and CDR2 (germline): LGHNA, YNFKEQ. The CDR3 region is CASSSPSARSTDTQYF. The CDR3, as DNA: TGTGCCAGCAGCTCCCCGTCGGCCAGGAGCACAGATACGCAGTATTTT.

CDR3 in amino acids: CASILLANTGELFF. CDR3 bases: TGTGCCAGCATCTTACTAGCGAACACCGGGGAGCTGTTTTTT. The rearrangement joins TRBV6-1 to TRBJ2-2; possibly TRBD2 for D (5 bases). The germline V and J ends were trimmed by 7 bases and 0 bases, with 9 bases remaining between them. The CDR3 is 14 amino acids. The V gene's germline CDR1 is MNHNS and CDR2 SASEGT.

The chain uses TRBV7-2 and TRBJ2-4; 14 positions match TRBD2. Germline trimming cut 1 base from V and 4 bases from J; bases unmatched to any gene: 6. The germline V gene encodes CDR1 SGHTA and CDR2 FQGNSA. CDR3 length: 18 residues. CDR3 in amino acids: CASSLVAGLAGGKNIQYF. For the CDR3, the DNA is TGTGCCAGCAGCTTAGTAGCCGGACTAGCGGGGGGAAAAAACATTCAGTACTTC.

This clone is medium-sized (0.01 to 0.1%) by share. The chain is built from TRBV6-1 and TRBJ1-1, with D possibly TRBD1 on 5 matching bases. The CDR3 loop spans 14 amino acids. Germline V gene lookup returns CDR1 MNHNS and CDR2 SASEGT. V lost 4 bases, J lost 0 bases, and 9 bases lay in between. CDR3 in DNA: TGTGCCAGCAGTGGTAACAGGATGAACACTGAAGCTTTCTTT. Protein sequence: CASSGNRMNTEAFF.

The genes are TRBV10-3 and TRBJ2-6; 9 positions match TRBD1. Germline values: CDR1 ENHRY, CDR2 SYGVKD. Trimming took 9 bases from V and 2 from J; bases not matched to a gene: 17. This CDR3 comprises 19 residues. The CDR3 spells CAINREPGQGSTGANVLTF. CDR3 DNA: TGTGCCATTAACAGGGAACCGGGACAGGGAAGTACTGGGGCCAACGTCCTGACTTTC.

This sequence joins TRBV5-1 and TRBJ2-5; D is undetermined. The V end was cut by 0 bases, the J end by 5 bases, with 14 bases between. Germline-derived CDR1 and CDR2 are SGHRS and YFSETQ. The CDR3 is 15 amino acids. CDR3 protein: CASSLASRPWETQYF. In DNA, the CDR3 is TGCGCCAGCAGCTTGGCCAGCCGGCCCTGGGAGACCCAGTACTTC.

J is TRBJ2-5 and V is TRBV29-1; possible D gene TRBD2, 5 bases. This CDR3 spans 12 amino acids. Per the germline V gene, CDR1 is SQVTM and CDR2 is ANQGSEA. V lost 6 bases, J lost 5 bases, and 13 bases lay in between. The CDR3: CSVHRTGETQYF. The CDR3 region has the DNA TGCAGCGTGCATAGGACGGGGGAGACCCAGTACTTC.

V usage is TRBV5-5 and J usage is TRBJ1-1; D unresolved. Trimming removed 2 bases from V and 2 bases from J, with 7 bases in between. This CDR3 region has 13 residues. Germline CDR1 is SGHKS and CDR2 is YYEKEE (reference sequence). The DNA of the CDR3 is TGTGCCAGCAGCTTTGCGACAAACACTGAAGCTTTCTTT. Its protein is CASSFATNTEAFF.

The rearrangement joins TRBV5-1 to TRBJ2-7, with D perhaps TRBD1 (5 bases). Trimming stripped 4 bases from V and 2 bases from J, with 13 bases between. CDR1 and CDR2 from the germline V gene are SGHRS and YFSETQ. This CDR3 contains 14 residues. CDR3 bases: TGCGCCAGCAGCGGGGCACCCGGGCCCTACGAGCAGTACTTC. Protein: CASSGAPGPYEQYF.

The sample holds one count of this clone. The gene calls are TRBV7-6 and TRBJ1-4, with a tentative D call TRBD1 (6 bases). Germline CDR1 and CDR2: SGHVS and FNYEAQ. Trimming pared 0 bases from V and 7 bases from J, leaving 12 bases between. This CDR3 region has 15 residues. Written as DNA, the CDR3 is TGTGCCAGCAGCTTAGCTCAGGGGCGGAGTGAAAAACTGTTTTTT. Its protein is CASSLAQGRSEKLFF.

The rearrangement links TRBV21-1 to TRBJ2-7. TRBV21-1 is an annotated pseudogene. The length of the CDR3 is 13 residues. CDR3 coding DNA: TGTGCCAGCAGTGGGAATAGGATCTACGAGCAGTACTTC. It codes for CASSGNRIYEQYF.

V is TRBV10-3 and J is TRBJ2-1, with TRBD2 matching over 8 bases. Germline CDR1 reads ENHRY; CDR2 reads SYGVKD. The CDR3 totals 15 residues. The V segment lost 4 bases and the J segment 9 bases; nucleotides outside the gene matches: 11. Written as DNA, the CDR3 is TGTGCCATCAGTGCCGAACAAACTAGCGGTGGTGAGCAGTTCTTC. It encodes CAISAEQTSGGEQFF.